The 5 T cell receptor beta chains reported below all come from one sample, sequenced in a study of T cells in Graves' hyperthyroidism and ophthalmopathy. Template material for amplifying TCR beta CDR3 regions consisted of RNA transcripts. During a first-round RT-PCR of the TCR CDR3, the HTBI primer set was used. MiXCR, applied by TCRdb to the multiplex PCR reads, yields one record per CDR3 protein. The data show about 250,000 distinct CDR3 sequences, 24% seen once. The sample taken for sequencing was blood. Every receptor here comes from a woman aged 40 to 50 with Graves' ophthalmopathy.

The gene calls are TRBV12-3 or TRBV12-4 and TRBJ1-1; D remains ambiguous. The CDR3 loop spans 12 amino acids. Trimming left V 6 bases short and J 5 bases short, with 10 bases between. CDR3 sequence: CASSHKGTEAFF. The CDR3 DNA sequence: TGTGCCAGCAGCCATAAGGGAACTGAAGCTTTCTTT.

This clonotype was seen many times. The CDR3, as DNA: TGCAGCGTGACGGGACAGTTGAACACTGAAGCTTTCTTT. It yields the protein CSVTGQLNTEAFF. The chain has TRBV29-1 and TRBJ1-1, with 7 nucleotides matching TRBD1. From germline, CDR1 is SQVTM and CDR2 ANQGSEA. The CDR3 spans 13 residues. V lost 6 bases to trimming and J lost 0 bases; unmatched junction nucleotides: 4.

The chain couples TRBV6-2 or TRBV6-3 to TRBJ2-7; 11 bases are shared with TRBD1. Germline V gene data show CDR1 as MNHEY and CDR2 as SVGEGT. The V gene end was trimmed by 5 bases and the J gene end by 4 bases; junction bases not matched to a gene: 7. The CDR3 is 15 residues long. The chain's CDR3 is CASSGPRDRGYEQYF. Here the CDR3 DNA reads TGTGCCAGCAGTGGTCCTCGGGACAGGGGGTACGAGCAGTACTTC.

This clonotype turned up a few times. This chain connects TRBV6-1 to TRBJ2-5; 8 nucleotides agree with TRBD2. The germline V gene encodes CDR1 MNHNS and CDR2 SASEGT. The V gene end was trimmed by 0 bases and the J gene end by 2 bases; junction bases not matched to a gene: 11. This CDR3 spans 18 amino acids. CDR3 region: CASSEARSGGPNQETQYF. The CDR3 DNA reads TGTGCCAGCAGTGAAGCGCGAAGCGGGGGACCGAATCAAGAGACCCAGTACTTC.

At least ten counts were recorded for this clonotype. The gene calls are TRBV19 and TRBJ2-2; no clear D gene. With 7 bases removed from V and 4 bases from J, the gap between germline ends came to 16 bases. Per the germline V gene, CDR1 is LNHDA and CDR2 is SQIVND (reference sequence). The CDR3 loop spans 15 amino acids. The CDR3 sequence is CASTPRADPTGELFF. The CDR3 region has the DNA TGTGCCAGTACCCCAAGGGCAGACCCCACCGGGGAGCTGTTTTTT.